There are a few counts of the clone carrying this TCR beta chain. The sample comes from a study of T-cell reconstitution after alpha-beta-depleted transplantation in children. Preparation of the TCRbeta library involved a method that used unique molecular identifiers. From the PCR reads, TCRdb called clonotypes with MiXCR, one entry per CDR3 protein. The table has around 340,000 distinct CDR3 sequences, 13% seen once. Sequencing was performed on PBMCs, taken from the stem cell graft. The TCR originated in a human donor who donated a stem cell graft to a child with Fanconi anemia.

CDR3 sequence reads: CASRQGAGETQYF. The CDR3 DNA sequence: TGTGCCAGCAGACAGGGGGCAGGAGAGACCCAGTACTTC. J is TRBJ2-5 and V is TRBV7-9; 9 nucleotides line up with TRBD1. The germline V gene has CDR1 SEHNR and CDR2 FQNEAQ (reference sequence). J lost 4 bases, V lost 6 bases, and 3 bases had no gene match. The CDR3 consists of 13 residues. Looking up the rest from reference TRBV7-9 and TRBJ2-5 gives the full variable domain: DTGVSQNPRHKITKRGQNVTFRCDPISEHNRLYWYRQTLGQGPEFLTYFQNEAQLEKSRLLSDRFSAERPKGSFSTLEIQRTEQGDSAMYLCASRQGAGETQYFGPGTRLLVL.